This TCR beta chain stems from a study of Graves' ophthalmopathy and Graves' hyperthyroidism (dated by TCRdb to 2017 to 2018). About the investigation overall: Peripheral blood was collected before any treatment was given, at the time of initial diagnosis. The study used TCR beta repertoire signatures to distinguish Graves' ophthalmopathy from Graves' hyperthyroidism and to predict progression to ophthalmopathy. In total, under 150 blood samples were TCR-sequenced: roughly 45 ophthalmopathy, roughly 80 hyperthyroidism and approximately 17 hyperthyroidism-to-ophthalmopathy patients. To explore V-J signatures distinguishing ophthalmopathy from hyperthyroidism, a discovery set of roughly 100 patients (fewer than 45 ophthalmopathy, 57 stable hyperthyroidism) was enrolled. An independent validation cohort comprised fewer than 20 hyperthyroidism patients and 15 to 17 patients who later progressed from hyperthyroidism to ophthalmopathy. In about six hyperthyroidism patients, the T-cell repertoires found in thyroid tissue were compared with those found in blood. After sampling, hyperthyroidism patients received methimazole starting at 30 mg daily, and ophthalmopathy patients received high-dose intravenous methylprednisolone. Study-level results and caveats: Ophthalmopathy was separated from stable hyperthyroidism by the 13-signature model with 85% to 90% sensitivity and 81% to 84% specificity in cross-validation and with 80%/75% in the test set. Among expanded thyroid clonotypes with frequency above 0.001, most also showed up in blood, which suggests that blood repertoires may reflect the thyroid immune response. No statistical method was used to set the sample size in advance, and the investigators knew which group each participant was assigned to. In validation, the model predicted ophthalmopathy progression with about 71% sensitivity and 72.22% specificity; more than ten predicted patients were CT-confirmed with GO in a median of around 6 months.

This clonotype has only a few counts. The antigen it recognizes is unknown. No qualities accompany the bases; no much larger clone lies one base away. The cysteine opens and the phenylalanine closes a CDR3 of 14 amino acids. The sequence is cut down to CDR3 DNA, 42 bases in frame from base 1. The germline V gene sets CDR1 to MGHDK and CDR2 to SYGVNS. The V end gives up 6 bases and the J end 7 bases, leaving 12 bases in the junction not matched to a gene. For repertoire sequencing, the TCR beta CDR3 regions were amplified from RNA transcripts. The first round was an RT-PCR using HTBI primers with the Qiagen OneStep RT-PCR kit, and this first round was followed by a second-round multiplex PCR, then size selection and purification. The libraries underwent paired-end sequencing with 100 bp reads on an Illumina HiSeq2000. As for the original processing: SOAPnuke was used to process the reads, removing any read that contained adapters or uncalled bases, had a mean Phred below 15, or lacked an exact match to the constant primer or identifier. COPE v1.2.5 was used to merge the high-quality paired reads. Each unique nucleotide sequence was treated as a clonotype, and MiTCR v1.1 was used to align the clonotypes to the IMGT TRB V, D and J references. The analysis was limited to V-J combinations with a frequency above 0.0001, which together covered just over 98% of the repertoires. For each V-J combination, a TCR clonal expansion and chaos score was defined as F50 clonal expansion divided by the chaos observed in the TCRdist matrix. Welch's t-statistics and random forest were used to narrow the features down to 10 to 15 V-J combinations, which were then fed into a naive Bayes classifier. The Morisita-Horn index was used to measure how similar the thyroid and blood repertoires were. In-frame beta chains were kept once TCRdb had trimmed the public reads at Q25 with fastp and called clones with MiXCR. Merged by CDR3 protein, the rows form single entries marked with the most common genes and DNA. None of the V and J calls come from the authors' own analysis; TCRdb made them. The sample yields approximately 700,000 distinct CDR3 sequences; 40% were counted once. About 40% of the sample is taken by the ten largest.

Ophthalmopathy patients had moderately to severely active disease, Clinical Activity Score of at least 3, NOSPECS grade of at least 4, and disease duration under 3 months. Patients with other autoimmune diseases, uncontrolled infections, pregnancy or lactation were excluded from the study. Clinical symptoms, serum thyroxine, TRAb, thyroid ultrasound and orbital computed tomography were used for diagnosis. Ficoll-Paque density gradient centrifugation was used to isolate PBMCs from around 10 ml of fresh peripheral blood. Trizol reagent was used to extract the total RNA, and its quality was then checked on an Agilent 2100 Bioanalyzer.

Recombination joined TRBV25-1 with TRBJ2-7, with 7 central nucleotides matching TRBD1. This clonotype was sampled from an adult man with Graves' ophthalmopathy. The sample was peripheral blood. CDR3 sequence: CASSVTGVVGEQYF. In nucleotide form, the sequence is TGTGCCAGCAGCGTAACAGGGGTGGTTGGAGAGCAGTACTTC.